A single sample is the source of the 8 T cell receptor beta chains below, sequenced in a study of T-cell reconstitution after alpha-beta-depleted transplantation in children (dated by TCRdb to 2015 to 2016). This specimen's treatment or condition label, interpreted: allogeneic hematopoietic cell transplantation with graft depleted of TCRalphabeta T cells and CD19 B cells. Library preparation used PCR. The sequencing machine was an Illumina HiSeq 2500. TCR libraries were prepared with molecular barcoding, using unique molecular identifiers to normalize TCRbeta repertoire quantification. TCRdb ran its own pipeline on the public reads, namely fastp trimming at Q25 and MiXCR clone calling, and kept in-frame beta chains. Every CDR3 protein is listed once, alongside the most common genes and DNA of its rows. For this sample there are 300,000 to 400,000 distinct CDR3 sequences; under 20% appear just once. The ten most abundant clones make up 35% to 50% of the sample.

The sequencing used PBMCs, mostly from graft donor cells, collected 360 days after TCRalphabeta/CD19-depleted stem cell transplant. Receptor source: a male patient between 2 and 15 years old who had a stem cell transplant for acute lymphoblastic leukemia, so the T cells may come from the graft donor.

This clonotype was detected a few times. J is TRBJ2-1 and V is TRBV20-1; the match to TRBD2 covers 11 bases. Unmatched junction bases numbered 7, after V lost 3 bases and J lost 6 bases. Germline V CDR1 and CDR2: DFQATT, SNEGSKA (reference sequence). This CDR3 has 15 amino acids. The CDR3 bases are TGCAGTGCTAGGCAAGGGACTAGCGGAATCAATGAGCAGTTCTTC. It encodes CSARQGTSGINEQFF.

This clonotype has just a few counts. Here the CDR3 reads CAITSRAVTDTQYF. The CDR3 DNA reads as TGTGCCATCACGTCCCGAGCGGTCACAGATACGCAGTATTTT. The chain employs TRBV10-3 and TRBJ2-3; possible D gene TRBD2, 5 bases. The germline V gene has CDR1 ENHRY and CDR2 SYGVKD. Trimming removed 7 bases from V and 2 bases from J, with 13 bases in between. The CDR3 totals 14 residues.

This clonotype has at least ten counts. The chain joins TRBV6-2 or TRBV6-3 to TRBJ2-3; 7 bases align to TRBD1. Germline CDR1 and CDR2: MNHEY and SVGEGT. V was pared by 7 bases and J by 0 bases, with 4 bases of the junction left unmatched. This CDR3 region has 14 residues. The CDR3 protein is CASTLDRSTDTQYF. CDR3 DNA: TGTGCCAGCACCTTGGACAGGAGCACAGATACGCAGTATTTT.

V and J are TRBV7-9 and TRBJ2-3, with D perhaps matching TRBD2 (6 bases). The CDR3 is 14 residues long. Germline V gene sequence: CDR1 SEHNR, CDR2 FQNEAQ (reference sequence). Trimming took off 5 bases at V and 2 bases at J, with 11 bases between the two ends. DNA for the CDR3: TGTGCCAGCAGCCAGGACTACCACACAGATACGCAGTATTTT. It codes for CASSQDYHTDTQYF.

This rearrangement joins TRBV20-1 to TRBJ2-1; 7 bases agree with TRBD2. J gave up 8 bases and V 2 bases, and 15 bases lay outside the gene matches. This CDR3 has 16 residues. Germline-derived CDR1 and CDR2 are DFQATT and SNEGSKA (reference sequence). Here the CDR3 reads CSARRVGGRWLHEQFF. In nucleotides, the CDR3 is TGCAGTGCTAGAAGAGTCGGCGGGAGATGGCTGCATGAGCAGTTCTTC.

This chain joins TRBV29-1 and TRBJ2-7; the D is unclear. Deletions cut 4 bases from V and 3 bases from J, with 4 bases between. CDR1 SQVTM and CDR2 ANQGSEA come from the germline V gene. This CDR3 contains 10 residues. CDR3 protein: CSVVDYEQYF. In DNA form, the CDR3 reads TGCAGCGTTGTGGACTACGAGCAGTACTTC.

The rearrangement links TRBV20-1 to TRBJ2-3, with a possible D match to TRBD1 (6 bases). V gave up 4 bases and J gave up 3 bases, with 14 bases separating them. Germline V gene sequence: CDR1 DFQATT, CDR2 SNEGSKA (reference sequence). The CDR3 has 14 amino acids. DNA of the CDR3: TGCAGTGCTACCACAGGGTGGGGGACAGATACGCAGTATTTT. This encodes CSATTGWGTDTQYF.

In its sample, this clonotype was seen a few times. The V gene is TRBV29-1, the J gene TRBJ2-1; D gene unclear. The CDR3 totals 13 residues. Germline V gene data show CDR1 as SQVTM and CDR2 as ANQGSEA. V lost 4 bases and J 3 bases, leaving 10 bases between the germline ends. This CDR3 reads CSVVGLFYNEQFF. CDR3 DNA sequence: TGCAGCGTTGTAGGGCTTTTCTACAATGAGCAGTTCTTC.